This T cell receptor beta chain appears in the sequencing data of a study of shared clonotypes between healthy human individuals. Study details: A donor's plate count was three for CD4 naive and three for CD4 memory; CD8 naive had two and CD8 memory one.

General observations from the study: Clonotypes shared by all four sorted-subset donors had higher generation probabilities than non-shared clonotypes. Approximately 5% was the fraction of naive CD4 clonotypes found shared across four donors.

With regard to this clone: The antigen is not known.

Both subsets, CD45RA+ naive and CD45RA-negative memory, were split from the CD4+ cells. This table comes from immunoSEQ multiplex PCR, and its TCRdb copy is limited to in-frame clones, with some not included. The sample has some 580,000 clones; more than 95% are singletons. Germline V CDR1 and CDR2: SGDLS, YYNGEE. V was pared by 0 bases and J by 10 bases, with 17 bases of the junction left unmatched. The CDR3 extends over 17 amino acids. The V and J genes are TRBV9 and TRBJ2-5; 8 nucleotides match TRBD2. Sequenced input: naive CD4+ T cells sorted from blood. Subset specified: CD45RA+ positively selected. The receptor's source is a woman in her twenties or thirties in good health. The CDR3 is CASSVAPSGLMRGDQYF. As DNA, the CDR3 is TGTGCCAGCAGCGTAGCCCCTAGCGGGCTTATGAGGGGGGACCAGTACTTC.